This T cell receptor beta chain was sequenced for a study of cytotoxic CD8 clonotypes in ibrutinib-treated CLL. In the study overall: Responses: some 24 partial, 2 complete; after median approximately 70 months, around 14 stayed remitted, some twelve progressed. Median treatment time before response sampling was 12 months, range 6 to 36. General study results and limits: There were few public clonotypes, and on treatment they contracted or stayed stable.

Comment on this clone: Its antigen is undetermined.

Profiled with immunoSEQ multiplex PCR; TCRdb holds only in-frame clones, not every one. The data contain approximately 150,000 clones, about 88% of them singletons. CDR3 length equals 12 residues. V lost 5 bases and J lost 4, with 8 bases in between. The germline CDR1 and CDR2 sequences are MNHEY and SVGAGI. The gene calls are TRBV6-5 and TRBJ1-2; D is uncertain. The TCR comes from a human donor with chronic lymphocytic leukemia. Sequencing used PBMCs, obtained at disease progression, from a patient treated with ibrutinib. CDR3 loop: CASSRESYGYTF. The CDR3 nucleotides are TGTGCCAGCAGTAGGGAGAGCTATGGCTACACCTTC.